These T cell receptor beta chains were read from a single sample in a study of blood T cell repertoires in COVID-19. TCRdb's copy holds only in-frame clones and misses some; the assay was immunoSEQ multiplex PCR. The table shows 70,000 or so clones, with around 80% occurring only once. The sample taken for sequencing was peripheral blood. The receptors were gathered from a man aged 50-60 years with COVID-19, enrolled during active disease. Both conserved end residues are part of each CDR3. A D gene is named only where the DNA matches it firmly. A row's size may be missing; if present it is once, few, many or a size class.

size: NA
length: 14
J: TRBJ1-5
D: TRBD1
V: TRBV3-1/TRBV3-2
CDR3: CASSLGQDGQPQHF
DNA: TGTGCCAGCAGCCTCGGACAGGACGGGCAGCCCCAGCATTTT

size: NA
length: 17
J: TRBJ2-6
D: TRBD2
V: TRBV7-9
CDR3: CASSWTSGASGANVLTF
DNA: TGTGCCAGCAGCTGGACTAGCGGAGCCTCTGGGGCCAACGTCCTGACTTTC

size: NA
length: 13
J: TRBJ2-3
D: NA
V: TRBV10-3
CDR3: CAIRSGSTDTQYF
DNA: TGTGCCATCAGGAGCGGGAGCACAGATACGCAGTATTTT

size: NA
length: 15
J: TRBJ2-3
D: TRBD2
V: TRBV28
CDR3: CASSTGLAGTDTQYF
DNA: TGTGCCAGCAGTACTGGACTAGCGGGGACAGATACGCAGTATTTT

size: NA
length: 15
J: TRBJ2-7
D: TRBD2
V: TRBV5-1
CDR3: CASSETSGTTYEQYF
DNA: TGCGCCAGCAGCGAAACTAGCGGGACCACCTACGAGCAGTACTTC

size: NA
length: 15
J: TRBJ2-3
D: NA
V: TRBV27
CDR3: CATKAVSRRTDTQYF
DNA: TGTGCCACCAAAGCGGTAAGCAGACGCACAGATACGCAGTATTTT

size: NA
length: 16
J: TRBJ1-6
D: NA
V: TRBV5-1
CDR3: CASSPYVGEANSPLHF
DNA: TGCGCCAGCAGCCCGTATGTGGGGGAGGCGAATTCACCCCTCCACTTT

size: few
length: 15
J: TRBJ1-1
D: NA
V: TRBV18
CDR3: CASSADRGMNTEAFF
DNA: TGTGCCAGCTCAGCAGATAGGGGGATGAACACTGAAGCTTTCTTT

size: NA
length: 16
J: TRBJ2-7
D: TRBD1
V: TRBV28
CDR3: CASSPRVGQGVYEQYF
DNA: TGTGCCAGCAGTCCTAGAGTGGGACAGGGGGTCTACGAGCAGTACTTC

size: NA
length: 12
J: TRBJ2-3
D: NA
V: TRBV12-3/TRBV12-4
CDR3: CASSFLRDTQYF
DNA: TGTGCCAGCTCCTTCTTGCGGGATACGCAGTATTTT

size: NA
length: 17
J: TRBJ2-2
D: TRBD1
V: TRBV7-3
CDR3: CASSSKGQEVNTGELFF
DNA: TGTGCCAGCAGCTCGAAGGGACAGGAAGTAAACACCGGGGAGCTGTTTTTT

size: NA
length: 13
J: TRBJ2-5
D: NA
V: TRBV2
CDR3: CASMNRGSETQYF
DNA: TGTGCCAGCATGAATAGGGGTTCGGAGACCCAGTACTTC

size: NA
length: 14
J: TRBJ2-7
D: NA
V: TRBV2
CDR3: CASSQTGGGHEQYF
DNA: TGTGCCAGCAGCCAGACTGGGGGAGGCCACGAGCAGTACTTC

size: NA
length: 14
J: TRBJ2-1
D: NA
V: TRBV6-6
CDR3: CASSSPRGYNEQFF
DNA: TGTGCCAGCAGTTCCCCTAGGGGGTACAATGAGCAGTTCTTC

size: NA
length: 13
J: TRBJ2-3
D: NA
V: TRBV6-1
CDR3: CASSEKPVRTQYF
DNA: TGTGCCAGCAGTGAAAAGCCCGTCCGTACGCAGTATTTT

size: few
length: 15
J: TRBJ1-5
D: NA
V: TRBV27
CDR3: CASSLSGYSNQPQHF
DNA: TGTGCCAGCAGTCTTTCAGGATATAGCAATCAGCCCCAGCATTTT

size: once
length: 13
J: TRBJ2-7
D: TRBD2
V: TRBV29-1
CDR3: CSVETSGIYEQYF
DNA: TGCAGCGTCGAGACTAGCGGGATATACGAGCAGTACTTC

size: NA
length: 15
J: TRBJ2-7
D: NA
V: TRBV11-2
CDR3: CASSSSGTFGYEQYF
DNA: TGTGCCAGCAGCTCCTCCGGGACTTTCGGATACGAGCAGTACTTC

size: NA
length: 15
J: TRBJ2-7
D: NA
V: TRBV7-8
CDR3: CASSYPQGTPYEQYF
DNA: TGTGCCAGCAGCTACCCTCAGGGGACCCCCTACGAGCAGTACTTC

size: few
length: 14
J: TRBJ1-2
D: NA
V: TRBV30
CDR3: CAWSVDRDFYGYTF
DNA: TGTGCCTGGAGTGTCGACAGAGACTTCTATGGCTACACCTTC

size: few
length: 13
J: TRBJ2-1
D: TRBD1
V: TRBV30
CDR3: CAGPGQGPYEQFF
DNA: TGTGCCGGGCCGGGACAGGGCCCCTATGAGCAGTTCTTC

size: NA
length: 14
J: TRBJ2-7
D: NA
V: TRBV3-1/TRBV3-2
CDR3: CASSQGEEGSEQYF
DNA: TGTGCCAGCAGCCAAGGAGAGGAGGGGTCGGAGCAGTACTTC

size: NA
length: 16
J: TRBJ2-1
D: TRBD2
V: TRBV30
CDR3: CAWSLPSGRAGNEQFF
DNA: TGTGCCTGGAGCCTTCCTAGCGGGAGGGCCGGGAATGAGCAGTTCTTC

size: NA
length: 16
J: TRBJ2-1
D: TRBD2
V: TRBV25-1
CDR3: CASSEYPGLVYNEQFF
DNA: TGTGCCAGCAGTGAATACCCGGGACTAGTGTACAATGAGCAGTTCTTC

size: NA
length: 15
J: TRBJ2-3
D: NA
V: TRBV19
CDR3: CASRDRPLSTDTQYF
DNA: TGTGCCAGTAGGGACAGACCATTAAGCACAGATACGCAGTATTTT

size: NA
length: 13
J: TRBJ1-5
D: NA
V: TRBV28
CDR3: CASSWGGYQPQHF
DNA: TGTGCCAGCAGTTGGGGGGGGTATCAGCCCCAGCATTTT

size: few
length: 13
J: TRBJ2-7
D: TRBD2
V: TRBV28
CDR3: CASSFGGRYEQYF
DNA: TGTGCCAGCAGTTTCGGCGGGAGGTACGAGCAGTACTTC

size: NA
length: 14
J: TRBJ1-2
D: TRBD1
V: TRBV29-1
CDR3: CSVLDRGQIYGYTF
DNA: TGCAGCGTACTCGACAGGGGCCAAATCTATGGCTACACCTTC

size: NA
length: 19
J: TRBJ2-3
D: TRBD2
V: TRBV27
CDR3: CASSFLGLAGGSSTDTQYF
DNA: TGTGCCAGCAGTTTCTTGGGACTAGCGGGAGGGTCTAGCACAGATACGCAGTATTTT

size: NA
length: 13
J: TRBJ2-3
D: TRBD1
V: TRBV4-1
CDR3: CASSVDRPDTQYF
DNA: TGCGCCAGCAGCGTGGACAGGCCAGATACGCAGTATTTT

size: NA
length: 13
J: TRBJ1-1
D: TRBD1
V: TRBV6-6
CDR3: CASRDRGDTEAFF
DNA: TGTGCCAGCAGGGACAGGGGGGACACTGAAGCTTTCTTT

size: NA
length: 16
J: TRBJ2-5
D: NA
V: TRBV6-5
CDR3: CASSYSRAGGQETQYF
DNA: TGTGCCAGCAGTTACTCTAGAGCCGGAGGCCAAGAGACCCAGTACTTC

size: NA
length: 14
J: TRBJ2-7
D: TRBD1
V: TRBV5-1
CDR3: CASSRAGGAYEQYF
DNA: TGCGCCAGCAGCCGGGCAGGGGGCGCCTACGAGCAGTACTTC

size: NA
length: 15
J: TRBJ1-2
D: TRBD1
V: TRBV10-3
CDR3: CAISESGQGVDGYTF
DNA: TGTGCCATCAGTGAGTCGGGACAGGGAGTCGATGGCTACACCTTC

size: NA
length: 14
J: TRBJ2-3
D: NA
V: TRBV18
CDR3: CASSRGLSTDTQYF
DNA: TGTGCCAGCTCACGCGGGCTTAGCACAGATACGCAGTATTTT

size: NA
length: 12
J: TRBJ2-1
D: NA
V: TRBV28
CDR3: CASKGLIYEQFF
DNA: TGTGCCAGCAAGGGACTTATATATGAGCAGTTCTTC

size: NA
length: 14
J: TRBJ2-5
D: NA
V: TRBV7-2
CDR3: CASSLGTDARAQYF
DNA: TGTGCCAGCAGCTTAGGGACGGATGCGCGGGCCCAGTACTTC

size: NA
length: 14
J: TRBJ2-1
D: NA
V: TRBV28
CDR3: CAGSGLIDYNEQFF
DNA: TGTGCCGGCTCCGGACTAATAGACTACAATGAGCAGTTCTTC

size: NA
length: 16
J: TRBJ2-5
D: TRBD2
V: TRBV20-1
CDR3: CSASNPSGENQETQYF
DNA: TGCAGTGCTAGTAATCCTAGCGGTGAAAACCAAGAGACCCAGTACTTC

size: NA
length: 16
J: TRBJ2-3
D: NA
V: TRBV29-1
CDR3: CSVEDRDGGNTDTQYF
DNA: TGCAGCGTTGAAGATCGTGACGGGGGAAACACAGATACGCAGTATTTT

size: NA
length: 13
J: TRBJ2-1
D: NA
V: TRBV24-1
CDR3: CATSDPPLNEQFF
DNA: TGTGCCACCAGTGACCCACCCCTAAATGAGCAGTTCTTC

size: NA
length: 16
J: TRBJ2-3
D: NA
V: TRBV4-3
CDR3: CASSQEAVGGTDTQYF
DNA: TGCGCCAGCAGCCAAGAAGCGGTCGGGGGCACAGATACGCAGTATTTT

size: NA
length: 12
J: TRBJ1-1
D: NA
V: TRBV28
CDR3: CASSLVDNEAFF
DNA: TGTGCCAGCAGTTTAGTGGACAATGAAGCTTTCTTT

size: NA
length: 16
J: TRBJ1-3
D: NA
V: TRBV5-1
CDR3: CASSLQGPLSGNTIYF
DNA: TGCGCCAGCAGCTTGCAGGGGCCACTCTCTGGAAACACCATATATTTT

size: NA
length: 15
J: TRBJ2-3
D: NA
V: TRBV3-1/TRBV3-2
CDR3: CASTSRGPGSDTQYF
DNA: TGTGCCAGCACCTCGCGGGGCCCGGGGTCAGATACGCAGTATTTT

size: few
length: 12
J: TRBJ2-7
D: NA
V: TRBV18
CDR3: CASSRTRGEQYF
DNA: TGTGCCAGCTCCCGCACAAGAGGGGAGCAGTACTTC

size: NA
length: 17
J: TRBJ2-2
D: NA
V: TRBV28
CDR3: CASSFMVRVANTGELFF
DNA: TGTGCCAGCAGTTTCATGGTGAGGGTGGCGAACACCGGGGAGCTGTTTTTT

size: NA
length: 15
J: TRBJ2-1
D: TRBD2
V: TRBV11-3
CDR3: CASSLDGLAGREQFF
DNA: TGTGCCAGCAGCTTAGATGGCCTAGCGGGACGGGAGCAGTTCTTC

size: few
length: 17
J: TRBJ1-5
D: NA
V: TRBV4-1
CDR3: CASSRVLVGGDGQPQHF
DNA: TGCGCCAGCAGCCGAGTCCTAGTGGGGGGGGATGGTCAGCCCCAGCATTTT

size: NA
length: 14
J: TRBJ1-6
D: NA
V: TRBV30
CDR3: CAWSLGQGGSPLHF
DNA: TGTGCCTGGAGCCTCGGGCAAGGAGGTTCACCCCTCCACTTT

size: NA
length: 15
J: TRBJ2-1
D: TRBD2
V: TRBV2
CDR3: CASRDSGRGYNEQFF
DNA: TGTGCCAGCAGGGATAGCGGGAGAGGTTACAATGAGCAGTTCTTC

size: NA
length: 14
J: TRBJ2-7
D: NA
V: TRBV3-1/TRBV3-2
CDR3: CASRGGGSTYEQYF
DNA: TGTGCCAGCAGAGGGGGGGGTTCTACCTACGAGCAGTACTTC

size: NA
length: 15
J: TRBJ1-5
D: NA
V: TRBV28
CDR3: CASSLRAMSNQPQHF
DNA: TGTGCCAGCAGTTTGAGGGCTATGAGCAATCAGCCCCAGCATTTT

size: NA
length: 13
J: TRBJ2-5
D: TRBD1
V: TRBV19
CDR3: CASTGQGEETQYF
DNA: TGTGCCAGTACGGGACAGGGAGAAGAGACCCAGTACTTC

size: NA
length: 15
J: TRBJ2-1
D: TRBD1
V: TRBV6-1
CDR3: CASRLGQGANNEQFF
DNA: TGTGCCAGCAGGCTGGGACAGGGGGCCAACAATGAGCAGTTCTTC

size: NA
length: 14
J: TRBJ2-7
D: NA
V: TRBV6-5
CDR3: CASIPATGSYEQYF
DNA: TGTGCCAGCATCCCAGCTACAGGTTCCTACGAGCAGTACTTC

size: NA
length: 13
J: TRBJ1-1
D: NA
V: TRBV2
CDR3: CASRWDKNTEAFF
DNA: TGTGCCAGCCGTTGGGACAAGAACACTGAAGCTTTCTTT